The T cell receptor (beta chain) described here comes from a study of blood T cell repertoires in COVID-19. Study context: The samples span acute and convalescent COVID-19 from the United States, Italy and Spain. PBMCs, B-cell-depleted T cells, or T cells provided the cDNA or gDNA that made up the material.

Trimming left V 5 bases short and J 4 bases short, with 14 bases between. The V gene's germline CDR1 is GTSNPN and CDR2 SVGIG (reference sequence). The CDR3 totals 13 residues. Per the authors' pipeline: Researchers report that nucleated cell counts were estimated from reference gene primer amplification. Measured with immunoSEQ multiplex PCR; TCRdb has only the in-frame clones, and not every one. V and J calls and clone size are as listed in that table; D and trimming were resolved from the DNA. The table has around 49,000 clones, around 90% seen once; the top ten hold more than 2%. Sequences were obtained from peripheral blood. This chain connects TRBV30 to TRBJ1-1; D possibly corresponds to TRBD1 (6 bases). This sequence was found in a human donor in a cohort sampled during active COVID-19. As DNA, the CDR3 is TGTGCCTGGGTCCAAACAGGGCTCACTGAAGCTTTCTTT. Protein product: CAWVQTGLTEAFF.